Listed below are T cell receptor beta chains from one sample, sequenced in a study of T cells after yellow fever vaccination. TCRdb used MiXCR to reprocess the 5' RACE reads, holding one entry per CDR3 protein. The data show 300,000 to 350,000 distinct CDR3 sequences, roughly 4% seen once. Specimen: PBMCs, collected 5 days after the yellow fever booster vaccination. The receptors were gathered from a man aged 18 to 29 who received the YFV17D yellow fever vaccine. CDR3s include the opening cysteine and the closing phenylalanine or tryptophan. The D gene is left open where the match is weak. The listing skips clone size in some rows; elsewhere it reads once, few, many or a size class.

len,j_gene,v_gene,d_gene,abundance,CDR3aa,CDR3nt
12,TRBJ1-4,TRBV20-1,NA,NA,CSARAAYEKLFF,TGCAGTGCGCGGGCGGCCTACGAAAAACTGTTTTTT
14,TRBJ2-3,TRBV7-3,NA,many,CASSLGPETDTQYF,TGTGCCAGCAGCCTTGGACCCGAGACAGATACGCAGTATTTT
12,TRBJ1-1,TRBV5-1,NA,many,CASTRGGTEAFF,TGCGCCAGCACCCGGGGGGGCACTGAAGCTTTCTTT
17,TRBJ2-5,TRBV15,TRBD2,NA,CATSRDATLGGRETQYF,TGTGCCACCAGCAGAGACGCGACGTTGGGGGGGAGGGAGACCCAGTACTTC
15,TRBJ2-1,TRBV28,NA,NA,CASSPLGPEYNEQFF,TGTGCCAGCAGCCCATTAGGGCCCGAGTACAATGAGCAGTTCTTC
15,TRBJ2-1,TRBV7-2,TRBD2,NA,CASSRREEGVGEQFF,TGTGCCAGCAGCCGCCGGGAGGAGGGAGTAGGTGAGCAGTTCTTC
15,TRBJ2-1,TRBV12-3/TRBV12-4,NA,many,CASTVDYFGYNEQFF,TGTGCCAGCACCGTCGACTATTTTGGCTACAATGAGCAGTTCTTC
13,TRBJ2-1,TRBV15,NA,NA,CATSPGIFNEQFF,TGTGCCACCAGCCCGGGAATATTCAATGAGCAGTTCTTC
13,TRBJ1-4,TRBV27,NA,many,CASGTGPNEKLFF,TGTGCCAGCGGGACGGGCCCCAATGAAAAACTGTTTTTT
15,TRBJ1-6,TRBV12-3/TRBV12-4,TRBD1,few,CASSLRAGGNSPLHF,TGTGCCAGCAGTTTAAGGGCAGGGGGTAATTCACCCCTCCACTTT
13,TRBJ1-1,TRBV7-9,NA,NA,CASRRVGGTEAFF,TGTGCCAGCCGCCGGGTTGGGGGCACTGAAGCTTTCTTT
13,TRBJ1-2,TRBV10-3,NA,many,CAISDGPLAGYTF,TGTGCCATCAGTGACGGACCCCTCGCTGGCTACACCTTC
12,TRBJ1-2,TRBV5-1,NA,few,CASSLQGGGYTF,TGCGCCAGCAGCTTGCAGGGTGGAGGCTACACCTTC
12,TRBJ2-7,TRBV30,TRBD1,NA,CAWGGQAYEQYF,TGTGCCTGGGGTGGACAGGCCTACGAGCAGTACTTC
17,TRBJ1-5,TRBV12-3/TRBV12-4,TRBD1,few,CASSFLSGTGFNQPQHF,TGTGCCAGCAGTTTCCTCTCCGGGACAGGGTTTAATCAGCCCCAGCATTTT
13,TRBJ1-1,TRBV6-2/TRBV6-3,NA,many,CHPHPPGRDKAFF,TGCCACCCGCACCCTCCGGGGCGGGATAAAGCTTTCTTT
13,TRBJ1-6,TRBV7-9,NA,NA,CASSGAAELTLHF,TGTGCCAGCAGCGGGGCGGCGGAGCTGACCCTCCACTTT
14,TRBJ1-4,TRBV4-3,NA,NA,CASSQAGVFEKLFF,TGCGCCAGCAGCCAGGCAGGGGTTTTTGAAAAACTGTTTTTT
17,TRBJ1-3,TRBV5-6,TRBD1,few,CASSRDRGTLRGNTIYF,TGTGCCAGCAGCCGGGACAGGGGGACGTTACGTGGAAACACCATATATTTT
17,TRBJ1-5,TRBV6-1,NA,NA,CASSLNPGSPSNQPQHF,TGTGCCAGCTCACTAAATCCGGGATCCCCTAGCAATCAGCCCCAGCATTTT
16,TRBJ1-6,TRBV4-2,NA,NA,CASSQVSGSYNSPLHF,TGTGCCAGCAGCCAAGTGAGTGGCTCCTATAATTCACCCCTCCACTTT
14,TRBJ1-2,TRBV5-1,NA,NA,CASSFNLEGYGYTF,TGCGCCAGCAGCTTCAATCTGGAAGGATATGGCTACACCTTC
14,TRBJ2-2,TRBV27,NA,few,CASSLSGVIGELFF,TGTGCCAGCAGTTTATCAGGGGTCATCGGGGAGCTGTTTTTT
20,TRBJ2-5,TRBV11-3,TRBD2,NA,CASSQLPELAGGPKGETQYF,TGTGCCAGCAGCCAACTCCCCGAACTAGCGGGGGGCCCGAAAGGGGAGACCCAGTACTTC
17,TRBJ1-6,TRBV6-5,TRBD1,few,CASSYSSSGGYSSPLHF,TGTGCCAGCAGTTACTCATCCTCAGGGGGCTATAGTTCACCCCTCCACTTT
16,TRBJ2-3,TRBV5-1,TRBD1,many,CASSFLGTARTDTQYF,TGCGCCAGCAGCTTCCTCGGGACAGCCCGCACAGATACGCAGTATTTT
16,TRBJ2-1,TRBV24-1,NA,few,CATSDQGGDSYNEQFF,TGTGCCACCAGTGATCAAGGCGGGGACTCCTACAATGAGCAGTTCTTC
15,TRBJ2-1,TRBV4-1,TRBD1,NA,CASSQTGGSWNEQFF,TGCGCCAGCAGCCAAACAGGGGGAAGTTGGAATGAGCAGTTCTTC
15,TRBJ1-5,TRBV12-3/TRBV12-4,NA,NA,CASSLTVGGAQPQHF,TGTGCCAGCAGTTTAACGGTGGGAGGGGCGCAGCCCCAGCATTTT
18,TRBJ2-7,TRBV20-1,TRBD1,few,CSARVTDPRQGHFYEQYF,TGCAGTGCTAGAGTTACTGACCCCCGACAGGGGCACTTCTACGAGCAGTACTTC
13,TRBJ1-1,TRBV6-2/TRBV6-3,NA,few,CASSYMGNTEAFF,TGTGCCAGCAGTTACATGGGGAACACTGAAGCTTTCTTT
16,TRBJ1-2,TRBV5-1,NA,NA,CASSEQGGRGDYGYTF,TGCGCCAGCAGCGAACAGGGTGGTAGGGGCGACTATGGCTACACCTTC
11,TRBJ2-1,TRBV20-1,NA,few,CSATKGDEQFF,TGCAGTGCTACTAAAGGCGATGAGCAGTTCTTC
17,TRBJ2-7,TRBV12-5,NA,NA,CASGLVRVRGDAYEQYF,TGTGCTAGTGGTTTGGTACGGGTACGCGGGGACGCCTACGAGCAGTACTTC
19,TRBJ1-3,TRBV5-1,NA,many,CASSLVSPRQGLSGNTIYF,TGCGCCAGCAGCTTGGTTTCCCCGAGGCAGGGACTCTCTGGAAACACCATATATTTT
16,TRBJ2-2,TRBV5-1,TRBD1,many,CASSLNQGANTGELFF,TGCGCCAGCAGCTTAAACCAGGGGGCGAACACCGGGGAGCTGTTTTTT
15,TRBJ2-1,TRBV7-2,NA,few,CASSASGFGYVEQFF,TGTGCCAGCAGCGCATCAGGGTTTGGGTATGTTGAGCAGTTCTTC
15,TRBJ1-6,TRBV27,TRBD1,many,CASSRGGRGHSPLHF,TGTGCCAGCAGTAGAGGAGGCAGGGGGCATTCACCCCTCCACTTT
15,TRBJ2-1,TRBV7-3,NA,few,CASSVDSSSYNEQFF,TGTGCCAGCAGCGTAGACAGTAGCTCCTACAATGAGCAGTTCTTC